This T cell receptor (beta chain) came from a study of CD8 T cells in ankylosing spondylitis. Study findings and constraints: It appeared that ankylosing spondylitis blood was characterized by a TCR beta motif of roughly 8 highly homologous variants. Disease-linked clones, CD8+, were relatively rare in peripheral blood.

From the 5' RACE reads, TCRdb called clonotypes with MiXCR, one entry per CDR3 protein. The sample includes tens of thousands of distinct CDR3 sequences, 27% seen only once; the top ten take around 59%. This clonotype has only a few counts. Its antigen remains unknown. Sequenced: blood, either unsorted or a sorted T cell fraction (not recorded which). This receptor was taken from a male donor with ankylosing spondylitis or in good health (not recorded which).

The CDR3 sequence: CASSGSTGYNSPLHF. CDR3 nucleotides: TGTGCCAGCAGCGGCTCGACAGGCTACAATTCACCCCTCCACTTT. This chain connects TRBV5-5 to TRBJ1-6; tentatively, D is TRBD1 (6 bases). The CDR3 has 15 amino acids. Germline loops: CDR1 SGHKS, CDR2 YYEKEE (reference sequence). Trimming cost V 4 bases and J 7 bases, with 15 bases left between them. The full variable domain, rest sourced from reference TRBV5-5 and TRBJ1-6, is DAGVTQSPTHLIKTRGQQVTLRCSPISGHKSVSWYQQVLGQGPQFIFQYYEKEERGRGNFPDRFSARQFPNYSSELNVNALLLGDSALYLCASSGSTGYNSPLHFGNGTRLTVT.